This is a list of T cell receptor beta chains from one sample in a study of cytomegalovirus exposure and HLA in healthy donors. This table comes from immunoSEQ multiplex PCR, and its TCRdb copy is limited to in-frame clones, with some not included. The data contain some 87,000 clones, about three quarters of them singletons. The material sequenced was PBMCs. Source of these receptors: a woman in her forties or fifties in good health and CMV-seropositive. The CDR3 runs from the conserved cysteine through the conserved F or W. The size entry is marked missing in some rows and otherwise reads once, few, many or a size class.

NA	TRBV19	14	TRBJ1-1	CASTNPGTHYEAFF
few	TRBV19	14	TRBJ1-1	CASSPRDRNTEAFF
NA	TRBV5-1	16	TRBJ2-7	CASSLAPGELGYEQYF
NA	TRBV18	16	TRBJ2-7	CASSPPAGGPRNEQYF
NA	TRBV30	15	TRBJ2-7	CAWSVKRRVRYEQYF
once	TRBV28	12	TRBJ1-5	CASSKVDQPQHF
NA	TRBV5-1	16	TRBJ2-2	CASSFSSGRASRELFF
NA	TRBV29-1	14	TRBJ2-7	CSARATGLSYEQYF
NA	TRBV4-1	17	TRBJ1-5	CASSQPRGGSSNQPQHF
NA	TRBV7-8	16	TRBJ1-5	CASSLLISAGNQPQHF
NA	TRBV19	14	TRBJ2-3	CASRTGASTDTQYF
NA	TRBV5-1	18	TRBJ2-6	CASAVFGGQTSGANVLTF
NA	TRBV7-9	14	TRBJ1-1	CASSWGTGDTEAFF
once	TRBV5-1	15	TRBJ1-5	CASSLDVGGNQPQHF
NA	TRBV11-2	16	TRBJ2-1	CASSFGLAGIYNEQFF